This T cell receptor (beta chain) was captured in a study of T-cell reconstitution after alpha-beta-depleted transplantation in children. V lost 1 base and J 9 bases, leaving 13 bases between the germline ends. This CDR3 spans 13 amino acids. Per the germline V gene, CDR1 is DFQATT and CDR2 is SNEGSKA (reference sequence). Preparation of the TCRbeta library was carried out with unique molecular identifiers. MiXCR, run by TCRdb on the PCR reads, gives a single entry per CDR3 protein. The sample gives 400,000 to 500,000 distinct CDR3 sequences, about 11% of which show up once; approximately 5% is in the top ten.

The sequence was collected from a human donor who donated a stem cell graft to a child with acute myeloid leukemia. Material: PBMCs from the stem cell graft donor, obtained from the stem cell graft. The chain combines TRBV20-1 with TRBJ1-5; D is unclear. DNA for the CDR3: TGCAGTGCTAGAGGGAGTTCCGGAATGCCCCAGCATTTT. Residues: CSARGSSGMPQHF.